The sequence of this T cell receptor (beta chain) was determined in a study of T cells in Graves' hyperthyroidism and ophthalmopathy. Study context: Peripheral blood was collected at initial diagnosis, before any treatment.

Researchers amplified the TCR beta CDR3 regions from RNA transcripts. The HTBI primer set drove a first-round RT-PCR of the TCR CDR3. One entry per CDR3 protein, called by TCRdb with MiXCR from the multiplex PCR reads. The data contain about 610,000 distinct CDR3 sequences, about 14% of them seen just once; the ten biggest clones take up 4.3%. This CDR3 spans 15 amino acids. V lost 0 bases to trimming and J lost 3 bases, with 12 bases between them. Germline-derived CDR1 and CDR2 are MGHRA and YSYEKL. Among ophthalmopathy patients, the Clinical Activity Score reached at least 3, the NOSPECS grade reached at least 4, and duration remained under 3 months.

The sequenced sample consisted of blood. V and J are TRBV4-1 and TRBJ2-7; D is uncertain. The receptor was derived from a woman aged 40 to 50 with Graves' ophthalmopathy. The DNA for the CDR3 is TGCGCCAGCAGCCAAGATTATAGTGGGATCTACGAGCAGTACTTC. The encoded protein is CASSQDYSGIYEQYF.